A single TCR beta chain is shown here with its context. TCRdb keeps only in-frame clones here, not all; method: immunoSEQ multiplex PCR. The sample includes some 220,000 clones, around 89% of them seen just once. This sample was included in a study of blood T cell repertoires in COVID-19. Allocation to cohorts depended on clinical history reported by the participants. What was sequenced was PBMCs or T cells enriched from blood (not recorded which). The sequence came from a woman between 18 and 30 years old in a cohort exposed to, infected with or recovered from COVID-19 (not recorded which).

CDR3: CASSPLAAGVAKNIQYF. For the CDR3, the DNA is TGTGCCAGCAGCCCCCTAGCCGCGGGAGTGGCCAAAAACATTCAGTACTTC. The rearrangement joins TRBV7-8 to TRBJ2-4, with 7 nucleotides matching TRBD2. CDR1 and CDR2 from the germline V gene are SGHVS and FQNEAQ. This CDR3 contains 17 residues. The J segment lost 1 base and the V segment lost 5 bases, leaving 11 bases of the junction unmatched.